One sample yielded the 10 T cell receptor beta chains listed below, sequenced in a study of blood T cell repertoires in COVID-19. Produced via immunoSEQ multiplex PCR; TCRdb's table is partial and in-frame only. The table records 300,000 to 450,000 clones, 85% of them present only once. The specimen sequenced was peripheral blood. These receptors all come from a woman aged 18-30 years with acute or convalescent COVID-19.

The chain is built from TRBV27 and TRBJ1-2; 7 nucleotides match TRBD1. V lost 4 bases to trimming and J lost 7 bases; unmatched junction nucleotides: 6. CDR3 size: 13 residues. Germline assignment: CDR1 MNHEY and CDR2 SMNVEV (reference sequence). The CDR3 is CASSYEQGFGYTF. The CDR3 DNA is TGTGCCAGCAGTTACGAACAGGGGTTTGGCTACACCTTC.

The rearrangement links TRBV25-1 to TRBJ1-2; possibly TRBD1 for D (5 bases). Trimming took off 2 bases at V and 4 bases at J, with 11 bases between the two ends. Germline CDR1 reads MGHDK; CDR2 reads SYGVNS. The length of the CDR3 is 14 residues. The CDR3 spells CASSEQGHLYGYTF. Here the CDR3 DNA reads TGTGCCAGCAGTGAACAAGGACACCTCTATGGCTACACCTTC.

The CDR3 loop is CASSSYTRGRGFEQYF. For the CDR3, the DNA is TGTGCCAGCAGCTCCTACACCAGGGGCCGCGGCTTTGAGCAGTACTTC. The V and J genes are TRBV9 and TRBJ2-7; D may be TRBD1 (6 bases). The CDR3 runs to 16 residues. Per germline, CDR1 SGDLS and CDR2 YYNGEE. V was cut by 4 bases and J by 7 bases, with 24 bases left in between. Filled out from reference TRBV9 and TRBJ2-7, the complete variable domain reads DSGVTQTPKHLITATGQRVTLRCSPRSGDLSVYWYQQSLDQGLQFLIQYYNGEERAKGNILERFSAQQFPDLHSELNLSSLELGDSALYFCASSSYTRGRGFEQYFGPGTRLTVT.

The CDR3 DNA reads as TGTGCCAGCAGCTCGATAACTAGACCGCTAGCTTTCTCCTACGAGCAGTACTTC. Amino acid sequence: CASSSITRPLAFSYEQYF. V is TRBV7-8 and J is TRBJ2-7; possible D gene TRBD2, 5 bases. The CDR3 covers 18 residues. CDR1 and CDR2 (germline): SGHVS, FQNEAQ. V was cut by 4 bases and J by 0 bases, with 22 bases left in between.

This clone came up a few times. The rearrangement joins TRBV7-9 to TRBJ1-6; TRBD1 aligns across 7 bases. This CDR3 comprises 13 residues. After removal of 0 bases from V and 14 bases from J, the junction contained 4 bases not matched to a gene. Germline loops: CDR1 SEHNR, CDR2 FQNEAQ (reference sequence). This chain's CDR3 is CASSLALGTALHF. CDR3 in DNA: TGTGCCAGCAGCTTAGCGCTCGGGACAGCCCTCCACTTT.

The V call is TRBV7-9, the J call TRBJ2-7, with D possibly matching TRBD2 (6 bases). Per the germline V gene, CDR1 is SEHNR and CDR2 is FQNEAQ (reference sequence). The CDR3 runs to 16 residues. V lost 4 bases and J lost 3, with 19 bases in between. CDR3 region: CASSSPVGGVSYEQYF. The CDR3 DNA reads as TGTGCCAGCAGCTCGCCGGTTGGAGGGGTGAGCTACGAGCAGTACTTC.

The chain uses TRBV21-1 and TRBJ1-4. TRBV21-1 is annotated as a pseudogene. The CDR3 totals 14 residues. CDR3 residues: CASKGRATNEKLFF. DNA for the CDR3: TGTGCCAGCAAAGGTCGGGCAACTAATGAAAAACTGTTTTTT.

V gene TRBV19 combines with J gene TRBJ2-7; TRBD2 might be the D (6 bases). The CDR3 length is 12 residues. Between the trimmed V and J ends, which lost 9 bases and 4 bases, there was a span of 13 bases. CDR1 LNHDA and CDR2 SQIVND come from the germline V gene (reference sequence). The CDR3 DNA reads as TGTGCCAGCCTGGTACGGGGGTACGAGCAGTACTTC. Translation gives CASLVRGYEQYF.

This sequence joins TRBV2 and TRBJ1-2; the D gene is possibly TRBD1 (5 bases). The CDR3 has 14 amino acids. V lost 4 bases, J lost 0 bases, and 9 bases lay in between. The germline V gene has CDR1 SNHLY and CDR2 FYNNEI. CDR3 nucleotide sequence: TGTGCCAGCAGTGCAGGGTCCTCTAACTATGGCTACACCTTC. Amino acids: CASSAGSSNYGYTF.

The CDR3 region has the DNA TGTGCCAGCAGCTCCATACTAGCGGGGCCCATGGATACGCAGTATTTT. This translates into CASSSILAGPMDTQYF. This chain links TRBV7-8 with TRBJ2-3, with 10 nucleotides matching TRBD2. V was clipped by 4 bases and J by 6 bases; unmatched bases: 10. Germline assignment: CDR1 SGHVS and CDR2 FQNEAQ. The CDR3 has 16 amino acids.